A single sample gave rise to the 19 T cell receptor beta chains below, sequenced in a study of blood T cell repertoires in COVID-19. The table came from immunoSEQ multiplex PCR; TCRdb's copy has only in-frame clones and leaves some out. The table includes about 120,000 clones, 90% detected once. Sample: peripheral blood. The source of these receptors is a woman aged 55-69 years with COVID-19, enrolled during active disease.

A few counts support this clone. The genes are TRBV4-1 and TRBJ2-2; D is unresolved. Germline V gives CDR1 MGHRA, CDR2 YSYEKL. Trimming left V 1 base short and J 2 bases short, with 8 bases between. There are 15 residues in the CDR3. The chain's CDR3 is CASSQVILNTGELFF. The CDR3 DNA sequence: TGCGCCAGCAGCCAAGTAATCCTAAACACCGGGGAGCTGTTTTTT.

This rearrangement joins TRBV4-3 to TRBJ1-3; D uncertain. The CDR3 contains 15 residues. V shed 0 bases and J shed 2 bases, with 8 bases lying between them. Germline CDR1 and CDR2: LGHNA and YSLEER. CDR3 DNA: TGCGCCAGCAGCCAAGATCCTATCGCTGGAAACACCATATATTTT. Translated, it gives CASSQDPIAGNTIYF.

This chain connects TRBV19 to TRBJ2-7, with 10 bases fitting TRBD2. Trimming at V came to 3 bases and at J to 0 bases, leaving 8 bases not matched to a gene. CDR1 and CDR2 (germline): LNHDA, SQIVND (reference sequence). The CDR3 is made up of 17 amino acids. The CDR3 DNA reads TGTGCCAGTAGTATGGGTAGCGGGGGGACCAACTCCTACGAGCAGTACTTC. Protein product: CASSMGSGGTNSYEQYF. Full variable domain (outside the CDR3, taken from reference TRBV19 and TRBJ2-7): DGGITQSPKYLFRKEGQNVTLSCEQNLNHDAMYWYRQDPGQGLRLIYYSQIVNDFQKGDIAEGYSVSREKKESFPLTVTSAQKNPTAFYLCASSMGSGGTNSYEQYFGPGTRLTVT.

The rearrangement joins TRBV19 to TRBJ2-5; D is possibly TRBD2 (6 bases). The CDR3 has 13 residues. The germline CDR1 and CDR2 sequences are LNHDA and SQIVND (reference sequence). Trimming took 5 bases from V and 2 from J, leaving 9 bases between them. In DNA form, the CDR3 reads TGTGCCAGTAGTCCGGGAGTACAAGAGACCCAGTACTTC. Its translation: CASSPGVQETQYF. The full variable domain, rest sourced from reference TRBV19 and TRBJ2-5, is DGGITQSPKYLFRKEGQNVTLSCEQNLNHDAMYWYRQDPGQGLRLIYYSQIVNDFQKGDIAEGYSVSREKKESFPLTVTSAQKNPTAFYLCASSPGVQETQYFGPGTRLLVL.

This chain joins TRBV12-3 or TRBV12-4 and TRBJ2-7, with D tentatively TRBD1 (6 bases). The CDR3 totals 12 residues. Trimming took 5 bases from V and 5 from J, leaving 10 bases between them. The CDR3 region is CASSPYRDEQYF. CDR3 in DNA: TGTGCCAGCAGTCCATACAGGGACGAGCAGTACTTC.

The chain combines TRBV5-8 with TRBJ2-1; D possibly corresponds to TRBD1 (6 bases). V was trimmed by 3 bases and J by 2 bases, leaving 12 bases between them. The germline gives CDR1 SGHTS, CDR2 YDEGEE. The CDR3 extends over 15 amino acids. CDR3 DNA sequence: TGTGCCAGCAGCTCAGCCCCAGGGGCCTACAATGAGCAGTTCTTC. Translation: CASSSAPGAYNEQFF.

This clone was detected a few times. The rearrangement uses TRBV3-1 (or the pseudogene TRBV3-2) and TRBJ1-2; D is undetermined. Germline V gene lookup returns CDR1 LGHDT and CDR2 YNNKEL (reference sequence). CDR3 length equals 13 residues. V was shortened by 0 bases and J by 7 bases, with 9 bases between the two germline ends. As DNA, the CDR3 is TGTGCCAGCAGCCAAGATGGGAGGGCTGGCTACACCTTC. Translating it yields CASSQDGRAGYTF.

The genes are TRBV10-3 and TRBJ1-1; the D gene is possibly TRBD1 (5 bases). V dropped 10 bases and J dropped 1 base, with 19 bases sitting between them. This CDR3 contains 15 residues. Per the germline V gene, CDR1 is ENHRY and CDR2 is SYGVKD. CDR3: CATTTSARENTEAFF. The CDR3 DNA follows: TGTGCCACTACAACAAGTGCCAGGGAGAACACTGAAGCTTTCTTT.

The CDR3 sequence is CSVDGTGAGELFF. The CDR3 DNA reads TGCAGCGTTGATGGGACAGGGGCCGGGGAGCTGTTTTTT. The chain links TRBV29-1 to TRBJ2-2; TRBD1 aligns across 10 bases. The germline V gene encodes CDR1 SQVTM and CDR2 ANQGSEA. This CDR3 spans 13 amino acids. The V gene end was trimmed by 3 bases and the J gene end by 6 bases; junction bases not matched to a gene: 1.

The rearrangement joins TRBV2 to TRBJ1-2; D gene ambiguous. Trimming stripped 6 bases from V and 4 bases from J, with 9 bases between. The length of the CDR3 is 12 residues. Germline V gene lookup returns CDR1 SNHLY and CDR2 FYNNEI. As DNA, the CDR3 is TGTGCCAGCAGGGTAGACACCTATGGCTACACCTTC. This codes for CASRVDTYGYTF.

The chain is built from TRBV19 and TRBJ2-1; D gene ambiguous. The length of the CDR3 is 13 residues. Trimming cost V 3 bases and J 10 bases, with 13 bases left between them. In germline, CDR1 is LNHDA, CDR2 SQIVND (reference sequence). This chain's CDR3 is CASSMREAMEQFF. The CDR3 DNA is TGTGCCAGTAGTATGCGTGAAGCGATGGAGCAGTTCTTC.

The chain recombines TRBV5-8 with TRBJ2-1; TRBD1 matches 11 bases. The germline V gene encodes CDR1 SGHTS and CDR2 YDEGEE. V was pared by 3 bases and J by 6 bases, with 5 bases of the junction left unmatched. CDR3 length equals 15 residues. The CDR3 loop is CASSSTGTGGNEQFF. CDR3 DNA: TGTGCCAGCAGCTCCACCGGGACAGGGGGCAATGAGCAGTTCTTC. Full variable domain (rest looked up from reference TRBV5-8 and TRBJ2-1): EAGVTQSPTHLIKTRGQQATLRCSPISGHTSVYWYQQALGLGLQFLLWYDEGEERNRGNFPPRFSGRQFPNYSSELNVNALELEDSALYLCASSSTGTGGNEQFFGPGTRLTVL.

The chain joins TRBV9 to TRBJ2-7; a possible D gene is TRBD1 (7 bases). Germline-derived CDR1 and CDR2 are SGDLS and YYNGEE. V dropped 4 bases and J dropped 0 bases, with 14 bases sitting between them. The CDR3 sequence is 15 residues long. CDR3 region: CASSPGGLDSYEQYF. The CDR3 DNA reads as TGTGCCAGCAGCCCAGGGGGACTGGACTCCTACGAGCAGTACTTC.

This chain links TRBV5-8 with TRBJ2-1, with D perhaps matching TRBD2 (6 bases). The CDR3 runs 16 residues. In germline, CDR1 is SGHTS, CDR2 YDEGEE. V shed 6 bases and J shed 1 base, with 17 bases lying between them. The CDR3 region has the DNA TGTGCCAGCACCCGACTTGGGAGCGGGTCCTACAATGAGCAGTTCTTC. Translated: CASTRLGSGSYNEQFF.

CDR3 DNA sequence: TGCGCCAGCGCAGTAGCGGGGGGGGGCAATGAGCAGTTCTTC. This encodes CASAVAGGGNEQFF. This chain uses TRBV5-1 with TRBJ2-1, with 11 bases identical to TRBD2. The CDR3 is made up of 14 amino acids. J was trimmed by 6 bases and V by 7 bases; bases with no gene match: 6. Germline CDR1 SGHRS, CDR2 YFSETQ. Full variable domain (missing parts from reference TRBV5-1 and TRBJ2-1): KAGVTQTPRYLIKTRGQQVTLSCSPISGHRSVSWYQQTPGQGLQFLFEYFSETQRNKGNFPGRFSGRQFSNSRSEMNVSTLELGDSALYLCASAVAGGGNEQFFGPGTRLTVL.

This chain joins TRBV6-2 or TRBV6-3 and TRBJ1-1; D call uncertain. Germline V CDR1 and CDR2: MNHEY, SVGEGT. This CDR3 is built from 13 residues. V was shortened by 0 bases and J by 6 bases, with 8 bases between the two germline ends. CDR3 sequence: CASSYSSIAEAFF. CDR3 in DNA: TGTGCCAGCAGTTACTCGAGTATCGCTGAAGCTTTCTTT.

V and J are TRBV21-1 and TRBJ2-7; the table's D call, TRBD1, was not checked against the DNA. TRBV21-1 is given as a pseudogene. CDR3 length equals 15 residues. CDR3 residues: CASSAPGTGGHEQYF. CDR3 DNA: TGTGCCAGCAGCGCCCCCGGGACAGGGGGCCACGAGCAGTACTTC.

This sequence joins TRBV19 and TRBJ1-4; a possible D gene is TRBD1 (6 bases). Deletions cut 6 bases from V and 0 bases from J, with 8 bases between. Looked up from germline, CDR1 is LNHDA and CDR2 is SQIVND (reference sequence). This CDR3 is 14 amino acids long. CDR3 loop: CASRTGTTNEKLFF. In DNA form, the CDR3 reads TGTGCCAGTAGAACAGGGACAACTAATGAAAAACTGTTTTTT.

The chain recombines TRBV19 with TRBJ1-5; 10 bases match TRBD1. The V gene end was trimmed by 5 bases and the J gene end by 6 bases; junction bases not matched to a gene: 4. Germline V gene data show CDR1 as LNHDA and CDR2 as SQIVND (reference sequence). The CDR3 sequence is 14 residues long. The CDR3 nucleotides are TGTGCCAGTAGTGGGGACAGGGGTCCTCAGCCCCAGCATTTT. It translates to CASSGDRGPQPQHF. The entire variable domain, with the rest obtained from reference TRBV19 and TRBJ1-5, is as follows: DGGITQSPKYLFRKEGQNVTLSCEQNLNHDAMYWYRQDPGQGLRLIYYSQIVNDFQKGDIAEGYSVSREKKESFPLTVTSAQKNPTAFYLCASSGDRGPQPQHFGDGTRLSIL.